This T cell receptor (beta chain) emerged from a study of T cells in localized non-small cell lung cancer. The protocol was immunoSEQ multiplex PCR, while the TCRdb copy is restricted to in-frame clones and leaves out a portion. The table includes some 50,000 clones, more than 85% detected once. This clone was counted once. Its specificity is unknown. Points from the study as a whole: Heterogeneity cannot be ruled out, as sequencing used one tumor region only. In adjacent lung appeared a median approximately 61 of the top 100 tumor clones. Longer overall survival was linked to higher blood T cell density. Among the tissues sampled, uninvolved adjacent lung had the highest T cell clonality, above tumor.

The germline V and J ends were trimmed by 0 bases and 3 bases, with 12 bases remaining between them. From germline, CDR1 is SGDLS and CDR2 YYNGEE. The CDR3 sequence is 15 residues long. This receptor was taken from a female donor with stage II lung adenocarcinoma. Sequenced here: PBMCs, sampled before any cancer treatment. The chain combines TRBV9 with TRBJ1-2; D is perhaps TRBD1 (6 bases). The CDR3 DNA follows: TGTGCCAGCAGCGTAGCCCAGGGGATGGACTATGGCTACACCTTC. Its protein is CASSVAQGMDYGYTF.